This T cell receptor beta chain was sequenced during a study of vaccination and CD4 T cells after COVID-19. Of note for this clonotype: Its antigen is not known.

Sequencing of DNA taken from cultured CD4+ T cells relied on the Oncomine TCR Beta short-read assay. CD4+ T cells were cultured, and genomic DNA was extracted from them. TCRdb recomputed calls from the PCR reads with MiXCR, one row per CDR3 protein. The sample lists approximately 19,000 distinct CDR3 sequences, around 56% occurring once. The treatment: roughly 11-day PBMC culture with coronavirus spike peptide pools or control peptides (ViraFEST assay). This CDR3 is 18 amino acids long. The V gene's germline CDR1 is LGHNA and CDR2 YNFKEQ. J was trimmed by 1 base and V by 2 bases; bases with no gene match: 6. Findings and caveats of the study: The researchers studied relatively few convalescent patients and omitted early post-infection timepoints.

The chain has TRBV4-2 and TRBJ2-3, with 13 bases fitting TRBD2. The receptor was derived from a human donor who had recovered from COVID-19. Sequenced sample: CD4+ T cells from blood, cultured in vitro. CDR3 DNA: TGTGCCAGCAGCCAACCCGGGACTAGCGGGGATGGCACAGATACGCAGTATTTT. Residues: CASSQPGTSGDGTDTQYF.